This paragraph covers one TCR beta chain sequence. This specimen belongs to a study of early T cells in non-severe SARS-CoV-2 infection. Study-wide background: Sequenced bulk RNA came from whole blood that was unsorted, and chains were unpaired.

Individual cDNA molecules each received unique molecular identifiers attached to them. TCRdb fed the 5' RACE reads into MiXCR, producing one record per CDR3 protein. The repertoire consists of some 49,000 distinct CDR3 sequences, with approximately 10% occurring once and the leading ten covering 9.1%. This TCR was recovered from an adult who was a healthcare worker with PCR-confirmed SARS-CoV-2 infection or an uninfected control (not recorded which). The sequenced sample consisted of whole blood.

DNA for the CDR3: TGCGCCAGCAGCAGGGATTCAGAGACCCAGTACTTC. This codes for CASSRDSETQYF. The chain carries TRBV5-1 and TRBJ2-5; D remains unclear. From germline, CDR1 is SGHRS and CDR2 YFSETQ. Trimming cost V 4 bases and J 4 bases, with 8 bases left between them. The CDR3 spans 12 residues.